Below are 25 T cell receptor beta chains sequenced from a single sample in a study of shared clonotypes between healthy human individuals. Method: immunoSEQ multiplex PCR; TCRdb's copy keeps in-frame clones and lacks some. The profile shows about half a million clones, roughly 77% of them singletons. The sequencing sample was made of PBMCs. These receptors were collected from a woman between 35 and 50 years old in good health. Some clones in this sample may be carry-over from other donors' samples.

The gene calls are TRBV18 and TRBJ1-3; D remains unclear. V gave up 0 bases and J gave up 0 bases, with 6 bases separating them. There are 15 residues in the CDR3. CDR1 is KGHSH, CDR2 LQKENI, per germline. Here the CDR3 reads CASSPPSLSGNTIYF. The CDR3 region has the DNA TGTGCCAGCTCACCACCCAGTCTCTCTGGAAACACCATATATTTT.

The chain has TRBV2 and TRBJ2-5; 8 nucleotides line up with TRBD2. Germline loops: CDR1 SNHLY, CDR2 FYNNEI. Trimming cost V 4 bases and J 4 bases; bases outside gene matches: 11. The CDR3 is 16 residues long. For the CDR3, the DNA is TGTGCCAGCAGTGTGGAGGGAGGCGGGAGGATAGAGACCCAGTACTTC. This sequence encodes CASSVEGGGRIETQYF.

This clone was seen more than once but under ten times. The rearrangement links TRBV11-2 to TRBJ2-3, with D tentatively TRBD2 (6 bases). Germline V gene sequence: CDR1 SGHAT, CDR2 FQNNGV. CDR3 length: 18 residues. The V end was cut by 5 bases, the J end by 0 bases, with 21 bases between. CDR3 nucleotides: TGTGCCAGCAGCCCCCCGGGCGGCAGCGGGTTTAGCACAGATACGCAGTATTTT. It specifies CASSPPGGSGFSTDTQYF.

This chain joins TRBV20-1 and TRBJ2-7; TRBD2 might be the D (6 bases). V was cut by 3 bases and J by 7 bases, with 10 bases left in between. The CDR3 spans 11 residues. Germline V gives CDR1 DFQATT, CDR2 SNEGSKA (reference sequence). In nucleotides, the CDR3 is TGCAGTGCTAGGGGGAGGAAGGAGCAGTACTTC. As protein: CSARGRKEQYF.

The chain links TRBV19 to TRBJ2-5, with 8 bases that match TRBD1. The length of the CDR3 is 13 residues. Losses at the gene ends were 8 bases for V and 2 bases for J; bases not matched to a gene: 4. Germline CDR1 reads LNHDA; CDR2 reads SQIVND (reference sequence). The CDR3 nucleotides read TGTGCCAGTGTGGACAGGGCGCAAGAGACCCAGTACTTC. Translating gives CASVDRAQETQYF.

V usage is TRBV5-1 and J usage is TRBJ1-1; tentatively, D is TRBD1 (6 bases). This CDR3 spans 14 amino acids. Deletions cut 2 bases from V and 2 bases from J, with 10 bases between. CDR1 is SGHRS, CDR2 YFSETQ, per germline. The CDR3 nucleotides are TGCGCCAGCAGCTTTGGGGGCCCTAACACTGAAGCTTTCTTT. It specifies CASSFGGPNTEAFF.

The chain links TRBV7-9 to TRBJ2-3, with 9 bases that match TRBD2. Germline V gene sequence: CDR1 SEHNR, CDR2 FQNEAQ (reference sequence). The CDR3 runs 16 residues. The J segment lost 0 bases and the V segment lost 1 base, leaving 2 bases of the junction unmatched. The DNA for the CDR3 is TGTGCCAGCAGCTTAGTCCTAGCGGGAAGCACAGATACGCAGTATTTT. The encoded protein is CASSLVLAGSTDTQYF.

This clone was detected once. Other nucleotide sequences in the sample specify the same CDR3. The V and J genes are TRBV19 and TRBJ2-6; D uncertain. The CDR3 spans 13 residues. Germline CDR1 and CDR2: LNHDA and SQIVND (reference sequence). V lost 7 bases and J 0 bases, leaving 4 bases between the germline ends. The CDR3 DNA sequence: TGTGCCAGTACCCTCTCTGGGGCCAACGTCCTGACTTTC. This codes for CASTLSGANVLTF. The variable domain in full, with the rest retrieved from reference TRBV19 and TRBJ2-6, is DGGITQSPKYLFRKEGQNVTLSCEQNLNHDAMYWYRQDPGQGLRLIYYSQIVNDFQKGDIAEGYSVSREKKESFPLTVTSAQKNPTAFYLCASTLSGANVLTFGAGSRLTVL.

The chain employs TRBV7-2 and TRBJ2-3; TRBD2 aligns across 9 bases. Trimming at V came to 4 bases and at J to 2 bases, leaving 7 bases not matched to a gene. Germline lookup yields CDR1 SGHTA and CDR2 FQGNSA. The CDR3 is 16 residues long. CDR3 sequence (DNA): TGTGCCAGCAGCTCGACGACTAGCGGTTTCACAGATACGCAGTATTTT. Translation: CASSSTTSGFTDTQYF.

This clone has only one observation. Other DNA sequences in this sample translate to the same CDR3. V gene TRBV7-9 combines with J gene TRBJ2-1, with 7 bases that match TRBD1. The germline V gene encodes CDR1 SEHNR and CDR2 FQNEAQ (reference sequence). After removal of 5 bases from V and 0 bases from J, the junction contained 4 bases not matched to a gene. This CDR3 has 15 amino acids. CDR3 sequence (DNA): TGTGCCAGCAGCCCACCAGGGGGCTCCTACAATGAGCAGTTCTTC. It is translated as CASSPPGGSYNEQFF.

This clone appeared a single time. V gene TRBV6-6 combines with J gene TRBJ2-7; 9 bases map to TRBD2. V lost 7 bases and J lost 4; bases outside the gene matches: 8. The CDR3 runs to 14 residues. The germline V gene encodes CDR1 MNHNY and CDR2 SVGAGI (reference sequence). CDR3 loop: CASTSASGTYEQYF. The CDR3 coding sequence is TGTGCCAGCACCTCGGCTAGCGGGACTTACGAGCAGTACTTC.

J is TRBJ2-3 and V is TRBV19; 8 nucleotides agree with TRBD2. In germline, CDR1 is LNHDA, CDR2 SQIVND (reference sequence). V gave up 7 bases and J gave up 0 bases; unmatched junction bases: 9. The CDR3 spans 16 residues. CDR3 sequence (DNA): TGTGCCAGTACGTCGACTAGCGAATCTAGCACAGATACGCAGTATTTT. As protein: CASTSTSESSTDTQYF.

V and J are TRBV2 and TRBJ2-2, with 9 bases lining up with TRBD2. The CDR3 runs 16 residues. CDR1 and CDR2 (germline): SNHLY, FYNNEI. After removal of 8 bases from V and 6 bases from J, the junction contained 13 bases not matched to a gene. CDR3 in DNA: TGTGCCAGCGGGGAAGGGACTAGCCTTAGGCCCGGGGAGCTGTTTTTT. This codes for CASGEGTSLRPGELFF.

This clone has only a few counts. V usage is TRBV27 and J usage is TRBJ2-1; no definite D call. From germline, CDR1 is MNHEY and CDR2 SMNVEV (reference sequence). The V end lost 7 bases, the J end lost 4 bases, and 11 bases lay between the germline ends. CDR3 length: 13 amino acids. CDR3 region: CASIVDAYNEQFF. DNA of the CDR3: TGTGCCAGCATCGTCGATGCGTACAATGAGCAGTTCTTC.

The gene calls are TRBV19 and TRBJ2-3; D not resolved. The germline V gene has CDR1 LNHDA and CDR2 SQIVND (reference sequence). The CDR3 extends over 12 amino acids. Trimming removed 8 bases from V and 0 bases from J, with 6 bases in between. CDR3 DNA: TGTGCCAGTGGCCATAGCACAGATACGCAGTATTTT. This gives the protein CASGHSTDTQYF.

This chain connects TRBV19 to TRBJ2-2; TRBD1 matches at 8 bases. The length of the CDR3 is 16 residues. Trimming removed 7 bases from V and 1 base from J; junction bases left unmatched: 8. Looked up from germline, CDR1 is LNHDA and CDR2 is SQIVND (reference sequence). For the CDR3, the DNA is TGTGCCAGTACGATGGGGACAGGAAAGAACACCGGGGAGCTGTTTTTT. It codes for CASTMGTGKNTGELFF.

J is TRBJ1-4 and V is TRBV19; the D is unclear. V lost 3 bases and J lost 0, with 8 bases in between. Germline CDR1 and CDR2: LNHDA and SQIVND (reference sequence). This CDR3 region has 15 residues. This CDR3 reads CASSINPATNEKLFF. CDR3 nucleotide sequence: TGTGCCAGTAGTATTAACCCCGCAACTAATGAAAAACTGTTTTTT.

The chain has TRBV6-1 and TRBJ2-7, with D perhaps matching TRBD2 (6 bases). Germline V CDR1 and CDR2: MNHNS, SASEGT. The CDR3 length is 16 residues. V lost 0 bases to trimming and J lost 3 bases, with 15 bases between them. CDR3 amino acids: CASSEALRLEYYEQYF. As DNA, the CDR3 is TGTGCCAGCAGTGAAGCGCTTCGACTAGAGTACTACGAGCAGTACTTC.

The chain combines TRBV9 with TRBJ2-7; TRBD1 matches at 8 bases. V lost 2 bases to trimming and J lost 3 bases; unmatched junction nucleotides: 4. In germline, CDR1 is SGDLS, CDR2 YYNGEE. CDR3 length equals 14 residues. The CDR3 loop reads CASSVTGQGYEQYF. As DNA, the CDR3 is TGTGCCAGCAGCGTGACCGGACAGGGCTACGAGCAGTACTTC.

The gene calls are TRBV11-2 and TRBJ1-1; 9 nucleotides agree with TRBD1. The CDR3 runs 16 residues. Germline V gene lookup returns CDR1 SGHAT and CDR2 FQNNGV. V was pared by 6 bases and J by 5 bases, with 13 bases of the junction left unmatched. CDR3 coding DNA: TGTGCCAGCAGAAGTGGGACAGGGCAGGGTCGTACTGAAGCTTTCTTT. Translation gives CASRSGTGQGRTEAFF.

The rearrangement joins TRBV9 to TRBJ2-5; D gene ambiguous. The CDR3 spans 15 residues. The germline CDR1 and CDR2 sequences are SGDLS and YYNGEE. V lost 0 bases, J lost 5 bases, and 14 bases lay in between. The CDR3 DNA is TGTGCCAGCAGCGTAGCCGACTTTACTGGGGAGACCCAGTACTTC. It is translated as CASSVADFTGETQYF.

This clone was counted once. The chain uses TRBV19 and TRBJ2-6; D gene ambiguous. Between the trimmed V and J ends, which lost 9 bases and 4 bases, there was a span of 16 bases. The CDR3 loop spans 15 amino acids. In germline, CDR1 is LNHDA, CDR2 SQIVND (reference sequence). The CDR3 region is CASQRVNDGANVLTF. CDR3 coding DNA: TGTGCCAGCCAAAGGGTAAATGACGGGGCCAACGTCCTGACTTTC.

Only one count was recorded for this clone. This chain uses TRBV10-3 with TRBJ2-3; 9 bases agree with TRBD2. Germline V gene data show CDR1 as ENHRY and CDR2 as SYGVKD. The CDR3 loop spans 17 amino acids. Trimming removed 3 bases from V and 1 base from J; junction bases left unmatched: 8. The CDR3 DNA is TGTGCCATCAGTGAACAGCTAGCGGGAATGGGCACAGATACGCAGTATTTT. This gives the protein CAISEQLAGMGTDTQYF.

This clone was picked up a small number of times. V gene TRBV28 combines with J gene TRBJ2-7; TRBD1 agrees at 10 bases. Trimming removed 6 bases from V and 2 bases from J; junction bases left unmatched: 4. From germline, CDR1 is MDHEN and CDR2 SYDVKM. The CDR3 is 14 residues long. For the CDR3, the DNA is TGTGCCAGCAGCGACAGGGGGCGCCCCTACGAGCAGTACTTC. Translating gives CASSDRGRPYEQYF.

V is TRBV4-3 and J is TRBJ2-7, with D possibly called TRBD1 or TRBD2 (5 bases each). Germline values: CDR1 LGHNA, CDR2 YSLEER. This CDR3 spans 15 amino acids. V lost 3 bases and J 5 bases, leaving 17 bases between the germline ends. CDR3 in DNA: TGCGCCAGCAGCCACCTGGGGGACGGTGACCACGAGCAGTACTTC. This sequence encodes CASSHLGDGDHEQYF.